This passage covers 32 T cell receptor beta chains from one sample sequenced in a study of blood T cells in healthy people across ages. A second PCR of 7 to 11 cycles used a sample-barcoded 5' primer and a J-beta primer mix. TCRdb analysed the 5' RACE reads with MiXCR anew, one entry per CDR3 protein. The sample yields 550,000 to 800,000 distinct CDR3 sequences, approximately 29% seen once. The sample consisted of blood. The receptors were sampled from a woman of 80 years or more in good health.

The rearrangement joins TRBV4-1 to TRBJ2-1, with TRBD2 matching over 7 bases. This CDR3 is built from 15 residues. Trimming at V came to 0 bases and at J to 5 bases, leaving 4 bases not matched to a gene. Germline CDR1 MGHRA, CDR2 YSYEKL. The DNA for the CDR3 is TGCGCCAGCAGCCAAGAGGGGCGGGGGAACAATGAGCAGTTCTTC. Translated: CASSQEGRGNNEQFF.

V gene TRBV5-8 combines with J gene TRBJ2-6; D is uncertain. The CDR3 has 16 residues. Per germline, CDR1 SGHTS and CDR2 YDEGEE. Trimming removed 1 base from V and 0 bases from J, with 8 bases in between. CDR3 sequence reads: CASSLSPGSGANVLTF. CDR3 DNA: TGTGCCAGCAGCTTGTCCCCGGGCTCTGGGGCCAACGTCCTGACTTTC.

This chain connects TRBV27 to TRBJ1-2; D gene unclear. The CDR3 sequence is 15 residues long. Germline CDR1 is MNHEY and CDR2 is SMNVEV (reference sequence). The V end was cut by 3 bases, the J end by 0 bases, with 11 bases between. The CDR3 nucleotides read TGTGCCAGCAGTTTCCGGGGTAACCCTAACTATGGCTACACCTTC. Translating it yields CASSFRGNPNYGYTF.

Ten or more counts support this clonotype. The chain carries TRBV9 and TRBJ1-4; weak D call: TRBD1 (5 bases). The CDR3 has 14 amino acids. V was shortened by 4 bases and J by 4 bases, with 11 bases between the two germline ends. CDR1 and CDR2 from the germline V gene are SGDLS and YYNGEE. Here the CDR3 DNA reads TGTGCCAGCAGCCCGGGACGGAATAATGAAAAACTGTTTTTT. It is translated as CASSPGRNNEKLFF.

In its sample, this clonotype was seen many times. V gene TRBV27 combines with J gene TRBJ1-1; 8 nucleotides line up with TRBD1. J gave up 2 bases and V 3 bases, and 5 bases lay outside the gene matches. CDR3 length: 15 amino acids. The germline CDR1 and CDR2 sequences are MNHEY and SMNVEV (reference sequence). CDR3 in DNA: TGTGCCAGCAGTTTGGCAGGGGGCCATAACACTGAAGCTTTCTTT. This translates into CASSLAGGHNTEAFF.

This clonotype turned up a few times. V gene TRBV5-6 combines with J gene TRBJ1-1; D uncertain. Per the germline V gene, CDR1 is SGHDT and CDR2 is YYEEEE. The CDR3 covers 14 residues. V lost 0 bases, J lost 1 base, and 7 bases lay in between. The CDR3 here is CASSLVRQNTEAFF. CDR3 in DNA: TGTGCCAGCAGCTTGGTCCGGCAGAACACTGAAGCTTTCTTT. The whole variable domain, filled in from reference TRBV5-6 and TRBJ1-1, reads DAGVTQSPTHLIKTRGQQVTLRCSPKSGHDTVSWYQQALGQGPQFIFQYYEEEERQRGNFPDRFSGHQFPNYSSELNVNALLLGDSALYLCASSLVRQNTEAFFGQGTRLTVV.

This clonotype was seen repeatedly, ten times or more. The rearrangement links TRBV4-1 to TRBJ2-1; D is unresolved. The V and J ends lost 5 bases and 7 bases respectively, with 21 bases between them. The germline CDR1 and CDR2 sequences are MGHRA and YSYEKL. CDR3 length: 16 residues. The CDR3 nucleotides are TGCGCCAGCAGCACCCAAGGCCAGATTACTCTAAATGAGCAGTTCTTC. The encoded protein is CASSTQGQITLNEQFF.

This chain connects TRBV5-1 to TRBJ2-7; 16 bases agree with TRBD2. Trimming cost V 4 bases and J 0 bases; bases outside gene matches: 7. CDR1 is SGHRS and CDR2 is YFSETQ in the germline V gene. The CDR3 spans 18 residues. The DNA for the CDR3 is TGCGCCAGCAGCGCGGGACTAGCGGGAGGGCAAATCTCCTACGAGCAGTACTTC. Its translation: CASSAGLAGGQISYEQYF.

The table lists this clonotype with many counts. J is TRBJ2-1 and V is TRBV4-2; 9 bases fit TRBD2. The junction had 13 bases not matched to a gene; V was cut back by 3 bases and J by 7 bases. Germline loops: CDR1 LGHNA, CDR2 YNFKEQ. The length of the CDR3 is 17 residues. This chain's CDR3 is CASSQARTAGGNNEQFF. The DNA of the CDR3 is TGTGCCAGCAGCCAGGCGCGGACAGCGGGGGGTAATAATGAGCAGTTCTTC.

The V gene is TRBV12-3 or TRBV12-4, the J gene TRBJ1-1; 7 bases are shared with TRBD1. The ends lost 8 bases at V and 7 bases at J; junction bases unmatched: 10. CDR3 size: 13 residues. CDR3 amino acids: CASVRTGAYEAFF. The CDR3 nucleotides are TGTGCCAGCGTACGGACAGGAGCCTATGAAGCTTTCTTT.

V gene TRBV3-1 combines with J gene TRBJ1-2; 7 bases are shared with TRBD1. The CDR3 is made up of 14 amino acids. Germline V gene sequence: CDR1 LGHDT, CDR2 YNNKEL (reference sequence). The V and J ends lost 1 base and 4 bases, in that order; junction bases with no gene match: 3. The CDR3 is CASSQGQGCYGYTF. The DNA for the CDR3 is TGTGCCAGCAGCCAAGGACAGGGCTGCTATGGCTACACCTTC. The full variable domain, rest sourced from reference TRBV3-1 and TRBJ1-2, is DTAVSQTPKYLVTQMGNDKSIKCEQNLGHDTMYWYKQDSKKFLKIMFSYNNKELIINETVPNRFSPKSPDKAHLNLHINSLELGDSAVYFCASSQGQGCYGYTFGSGTRLTVV.

The chain uses TRBV7-9 and TRBJ2-1; D is perhaps TRBD2 (7 bases). Germline V gene lookup returns CDR1 SEHNR and CDR2 FQNEAQ (reference sequence). With 5 bases removed from V and 8 bases from J, the gap between germline ends came to 22 bases. CDR3 length: 16 residues. The CDR3 spells CASSPIGGGRGYEQFF. DNA for the CDR3: TGTGCCAGCAGCCCGATCGGCGGGGGCCGTGGTTATGAGCAGTTCTTC.

The chain joins TRBV20-1 to TRBJ2-1, with TRBD2 matching 8 bases. The CDR3 totals 17 residues. V was clipped by 3 bases and J by 3 bases; unmatched bases: 13. CDR1 DFQATT and CDR2 SNEGSKA come from the germline V gene (reference sequence). The CDR3 spells CSARVAGTTDGYNEQFF. CDR3 sequence (DNA): TGCAGTGCTAGGGTAGCGGGGACGACTGATGGCTACAATGAGCAGTTCTTC.

This clonotype was seen more than once but under ten times. The V and J genes are TRBV20-1 and TRBJ2-1; the match to TRBD2 covers 10 bases. CDR1 is DFQATT, CDR2 SNEGSKA, per germline (reference sequence). The CDR3 contains 17 residues. V was clipped by 0 bases and J by 0 bases; unmatched bases: 5. The CDR3 spells CSARDILAGASYNEQFF. The CDR3 coding sequence is TGCAGTGCTAGAGATATTCTAGCGGGGGCCTCCTACAATGAGCAGTTCTTC.

This clonotype was detected ten times or more. The rearrangement uses TRBV15 and TRBJ1-2; D perhaps matches TRBD1 (5 bases). This CDR3 has 14 amino acids. Per the germline V gene, CDR1 is LNHNV and CDR2 is YYDKDF (reference sequence). Deletions cut 1 base from V and 8 bases from J, with 14 bases between. CDR3 bases: TGTGCCACCAGCAGAGGTCGGGGCTCTGGCGGCTACACCTTC. It yields the protein CATSRGRGSGGYTF.

Ten or more counts support this clonotype. CDR3 amino acids: CASSKGTGAHYGYTF. CDR3 nucleotides: TGTGCCAGCAGCAAAGGGACAGGGGCTCACTATGGCTACACCTTC. V and J are TRBV7-2 and TRBJ1-2; 10 nucleotides agree with TRBD1. The germline V gene has CDR1 SGHTA and CDR2 FQGNSA. After removal of 5 bases from V and 3 bases from J, the junction contained 6 bases not matched to a gene. The CDR3 is made up of 15 amino acids.

This clonotype was counted many times. Here the CDR3 DNA reads TGTGCCAGCAGTTACGGTCTAGCGGGCGACACAGATACGCAGTATTTT. It encodes CASSYGLAGDTDTQYF. The J gene is TRBJ2-3, the V gene TRBV6-5; TRBD2 matches 8 bases. The V and J ends lost 2 bases and 2 bases, in that order; junction bases with no gene match: 6. The CDR3 length is 16 residues. Looked up from germline, CDR1 is MNHEY and CDR2 is SVGAGI.

This sequence joins TRBV6-5 and TRBJ2-1; D is unclear. The better agreement between TRBJ2-7 and the DNA end casts doubt on the J call. The CDR3 totals 12 residues. Germline-derived CDR1 and CDR2 are MNHEY and SVGAGI. The CDR3 region has the DNA TGTGCCAGCAGTGGACGGTACAATGAGCAGTACTTC. Amino acids: CASSGRYNEQYF.

The genes are TRBV6-5 and TRBJ2-5, with a weak D call TRBD2 (5 bases). V dropped 7 bases and J dropped 4 bases, with 7 bases sitting between them. This CDR3 is 11 amino acids long. Germline V gene lookup returns CDR1 MNHEY and CDR2 SVGAGI. The DNA of the CDR3 is TGTGCCAGCAACGGGGTAGAGACCCAGTACTTC. Amino acid sequence: CASNGVETQYF.

The chain joins TRBV6-1 to TRBJ2-1; D possibly matches TRBD1 or TRBD2 (5 bases each). CDR3 size: 18 residues. In germline, CDR1 is MNHNS, CDR2 SASEGT. V gave up 2 bases and J gave up 6 bases, with 23 bases separating them. CDR3 sequence: CASSEFGASAGNRNEQFF. The CDR3 DNA reads TGTGCCAGCAGTGAATTCGGGGCGTCAGCAGGAAATCGCAATGAGCAGTTCTTC.

This clonotype was counted ten times or more. The chain is built from TRBV5-4 and TRBJ2-3; D remains unclear. Germline V gene data show CDR1 as SGHNT and CDR2 as YYREEE (reference sequence). The CDR3 has 17 amino acids. V lost 4 bases and J lost 2, with 20 bases in between. The CDR3 loop reads CASSTKNRAPNTDTQYF. In DNA, the CDR3 is TGTGCCAGCAGCACGAAAAACCGGGCCCCTAACACAGATACGCAGTATTTT.

The table lists this clonotype with many counts. The gene calls are TRBV20-1 and TRBJ2-7; the match to TRBD1 covers 11 bases. Losses at the gene ends were 5 bases for V and 5 bases for J; bases not matched to a gene: 2. The CDR3 spans 12 residues. Germline assignment: CDR1 DFQATT and CDR2 SNEGSKA (reference sequence). The CDR3 protein is CSAAGQGDEQYF. CDR3 nucleotides: TGCAGTGCTGCGGGACAGGGGGACGAGCAGTACTTC.

This rearrangement joins TRBV7-2 to TRBJ2-1; TRBD1 agrees at 10 bases. CDR1 is SGHTA and CDR2 is FQGNSA in the germline V gene. The CDR3 is 18 amino acids. Unmatched junction bases numbered 10, after V lost 1 base and J lost 4 bases. CDR3 sequence reads: CASSLVVTGTGAYNEQFF. The DNA for the CDR3 is TGTGCCAGCAGCTTAGTAGTTACCGGGACAGGGGCATACAATGAGCAGTTCTTC.

V gene TRBV2 combines with J gene TRBJ1-1, with 8 bases aligning to TRBD1. With V trimmed by 2 bases and J by 4 bases, 12 bases remained unmatched. The CDR3 covers 17 residues. From germline, CDR1 is SNHLY and CDR2 FYNNEI. The CDR3 is CASSERGQGAPSTEAFF. CDR3 in DNA: TGTGCCAGCAGTGAACGGGGGCAGGGGGCCCCGAGCACTGAAGCTTTCTTT.

This clonotype was picked up a small number of times. The rearrangement joins TRBV9 to TRBJ1-1; the D gene is possibly TRBD1 (5 bases). Germline V lookup: CDR1 SGDLS, CDR2 YYNGEE. The CDR3 loop spans 13 amino acids. V was trimmed by 0 bases and J by 4 bases, leaving 7 bases between them. CDR3 loop: CASSVEQGTEAFF. The CDR3 nucleotides are TGTGCCAGCAGCGTAGAGCAGGGCACTGAAGCTTTCTTT.

About this clonotype itself: One end of the junction fails to match germline, which may point to a read error. The chain uses TRBV20-1 and TRBJ2-1, with 7 bases identical to TRBD2. The CDR3 is made up of 15 amino acids. CDR1 and CDR2 (germline): DFQATT, SNEGSKA (reference sequence). The CDR3: CSARPSGLSYNERFF. CDR3 in DNA: TGCAGTGCTAGACCTAGCGGACTCTCCTACAATGAGCGGTTCTTC.

This clonotype has ten or more counts. V gene TRBV6-4 combines with J gene TRBJ2-2; 11 bases are shared with TRBD2. The CDR3 spans 15 residues. V dropped 4 bases and J dropped 6; count of bases not matched to a gene: 4. Germline values: CDR1 MRHNA, CDR2 SNTAGT. The CDR3 DNA reads TGTGCCAGCAGTGGACTAGCGGGGTCCTCCGGGGAGCTGTTTTTT. It codes for CASSGLAGSSGELFF.

This clonotype came up many times. The rearrangement links TRBV6-5 to TRBJ1-5, with D tentatively TRBD1 (6 bases). The CDR3 covers 13 residues. Looked up from germline, CDR1 is MNHEY and CDR2 is SVGAGI. The V gene lost 8 bases and the J gene lost 15 bases, with 23 bases spanning the gap. Here the CDR3 reads CASSPAPRGPRHF. The CDR3, as DNA: TGTGCCAGCTCCCCCGCCCCCAGGGGCCCTCGGCATTTT.

The CDR3 sequence is CASSFGTVADTQYF. Here the CDR3 DNA reads TGTGCCAGCAGCTTTGGGACGGTCGCGGATACGCAGTATTTT. The chain carries TRBV11-2 and TRBJ2-3, with D perhaps assigned TRBD1 or TRBD2 (5 bases each). V was cut by 3 bases and J by 6 bases, with 13 bases left in between. The CDR3 is 14 residues long. Germline CDR1 and CDR2: SGHAT and FQNNGV.

Notes on this clonotype: This could be a read error, since a much larger clone is one nucleotide away. The chain employs TRBV6-1 and TRBJ2-5, with unresolved D. CDR3 length: 11 amino acids. CDR1 is MNHNS and CDR2 is SASEGT in the germline V gene. V lost 2 bases to trimming and J lost 11 bases, with 9 bases between them. CDR3 region: CASSEPNEQYF. CDR3 nucleotide sequence: TGTGCCAGCAGTGAACCCAATGAGCAGTACTTC.

This clonotype has at least ten counts. The chain is built from TRBV11-2 and TRBJ2-4; the D gene is possibly TRBD2 (7 bases). Germline assignment: CDR1 SGHAT and CDR2 FQNNGV. V was trimmed by 0 bases and J by 7 bases, leaving 13 bases between them. CDR3 length: 15 amino acids. CDR3 coding DNA: TGTGCCAGCAGCTTAGAGGGGGGGCGTCCGAACATTCAGTACTTC. This sequence encodes CASSLEGGRPNIQYF.

This clonotype was seen repeatedly, ten times or more. V and J are TRBV28 and TRBJ2-7; D gene ambiguous. Germline CDR1 is MDHEN and CDR2 is SYDVKM. The V end lost 6 bases, the J end lost 4 bases, and 13 bases lay between the germline ends. This CDR3 comprises 13 residues. As DNA, the CDR3 is TGTGCCAGCAGCGAACCACAGCGATACGAGCAGTACTTC. It codes for CASSEPQRYEQYF.